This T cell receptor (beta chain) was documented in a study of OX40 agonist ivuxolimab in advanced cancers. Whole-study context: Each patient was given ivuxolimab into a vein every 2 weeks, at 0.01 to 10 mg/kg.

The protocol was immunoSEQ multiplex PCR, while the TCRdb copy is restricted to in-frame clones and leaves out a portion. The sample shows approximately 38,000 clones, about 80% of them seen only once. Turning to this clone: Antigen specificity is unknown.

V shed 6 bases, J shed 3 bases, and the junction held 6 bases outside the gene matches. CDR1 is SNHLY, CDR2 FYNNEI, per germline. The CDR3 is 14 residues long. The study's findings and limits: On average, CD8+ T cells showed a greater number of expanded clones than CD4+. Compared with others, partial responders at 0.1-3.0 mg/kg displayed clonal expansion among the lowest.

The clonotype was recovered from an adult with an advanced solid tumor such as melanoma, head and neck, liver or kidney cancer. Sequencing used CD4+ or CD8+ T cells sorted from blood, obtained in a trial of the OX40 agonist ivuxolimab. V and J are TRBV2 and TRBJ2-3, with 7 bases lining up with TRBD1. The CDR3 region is CASSRDRETDTQYF. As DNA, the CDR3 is TGTGCCAGCAGCCGCGACAGGGAGACAGATACGCAGTATTTT.